This T cell receptor (beta chain) was obtained from a study of Graves' ophthalmopathy and Graves' hyperthyroidism. Study-wide context: Before any treatment, peripheral blood was taken at the initial diagnosis. The study's findings and limits: With a specificity of around 77% and a sensitivity of around 70%, the model predicted ophthalmopathy progression.

Transcripts of RNA were the source for amplifying TCR beta CDR3 regions. Second-round multiplex PCR came after a first-round RT-PCR that employed HTBI primers. From the multiplex PCR reads, TCRdb called clonotypes with MiXCR, one entry per CDR3 protein. This repertoire shows under 250,000 distinct CDR3 sequences, less than 30% found once; its top ten account for approximately 8.6%. This clonotype was detected ten times or more. The target antigen is unknown. Other autoimmune diseases, uncontrolled infections, pregnancy or lactation ruled patients out of participation. V was clipped by 5 bases and J by 0 bases, with 17 bases between them. The CDR3 runs to 16 residues. The germline V gene encodes CDR1 SGHAT and CDR2 FQDESV (reference sequence).

Source material: peripheral blood. The receptor was derived from a man aged 45-60 years with Graves' ophthalmopathy. The rearrangement uses TRBV11-1 and TRBJ2-7, with a possible D match to TRBD1 (6 bases). As DNA, the CDR3 is TGTGCCAGCAGCCTCTGGACAGACACCAGCTCCTACGAGCAGTACTTC. It yields the protein CASSLWTDTSSYEQYF.